Shown below are 11 T cell receptor beta chains from a single sample sequenced in a study of spatial heterogeneity in lung cancer. From the 5' RACE reads, TCRdb called clonotypes with MiXCR, one entry per CDR3 protein. The sample contains tens of thousands of distinct CDR3 sequences, roughly 13% of which appear only once. The time point is: sample taken at primary tumor resection. The specimen was PBMCs, collected at surgery. Receptors originate from a male donor with early-stage non-small cell lung cancer.

The genes are TRBV5-1 and TRBJ2-5, with 8 bases aligning to TRBD2. Germline V gives CDR1 SGHRS, CDR2 YFSETQ. V was pared by 4 bases and J by 3 bases, with 8 bases of the junction left unmatched. The CDR3 extends over 15 amino acids. CDR3 bases: TGCGCCAGCAGCCCTACCGGACTAGCCGAAGAGACCCAGTACTTC. Protein sequence: CASSPTGLAEETQYF.

This clonotype was found many times. The rearrangement links TRBV28 to TRBJ2-7, with D possibly called TRBD1 or TRBD2 (5 bases each). With 8 bases removed from V and 3 bases from J, the gap between germline ends came to 11 bases. The CDR3 is 12 amino acids. Germline lookup yields CDR1 MDHEN and CDR2 SYDVKM. The CDR3 loop is CASGGDIYEQYF. CDR3 nucleotides: TGTGCCAGCGGGGGAGACATCTACGAGCAGTACTTC.

This clonotype has a handful of counts. The CDR3 loop reads CASSYSIAGPFEGELFF. In DNA, the CDR3 is TGTGCCAGCAGTTACTCGATTGCTGGGCCCTTCGAGGGGGAGCTGTTTTTT. The rearrangement links TRBV6-5 to TRBJ2-2; D gene uncertain. CDR3 size: 17 residues. V was clipped by 0 bases and J by 8 bases, with 19 bases between them. CDR1 is MNHEY and CDR2 is SVGAGI in the germline V gene.

This clonotype was recorded many times. The chain has TRBV4-3 and TRBJ2-3; no clear D. The CDR3 consists of 15 residues. Germline CDR1 and CDR2: LGHNA and YSLEER. Deletions cut 2 bases from V and 3 bases from J, with 12 bases between. The CDR3 here is CASSQRGSVTDTQYF. In DNA, the CDR3 is TGCGCCAGCAGCCAACGAGGTTCCGTAACAGATACGCAGTATTTT.

J is TRBJ2-7 and V is TRBV6-2 or TRBV6-3; 9 positions agree with TRBD2. CDR3 size: 13 residues. Germline CDR1 MNHEY, CDR2 SVGEGT. The ends lost 7 bases at V and 5 bases at J; junction bases unmatched: 6. CDR3: CASKPRGGDEQYF. The CDR3 nucleotides read TGTGCCAGCAAACCGCGGGGGGGAGACGAGCAGTACTTC.

The chain is built from TRBV14 and TRBJ2-3; 9 bases line up with TRBD1. V gave up 3 bases and J gave up 2 bases; unmatched junction bases: 6. CDR1 is SGHDN and CDR2 is FVKESK in the germline V gene. CDR3 size: 16 residues. The CDR3 nucleotides are TGTGCCAGCAGCCACTGGACAGGGGAGAACACAGATACGCAGTATTTT. Protein product: CASSHWTGENTDTQYF.

Many counts were recorded for this clonotype. This sequence joins TRBV28 and TRBJ1-5; D gene uncertain. Germline values: CDR1 MDHEN, CDR2 SYDVKM. Trimming took 5 bases from V and 7 from J, leaving 9 bases between them. The CDR3 runs 12 residues. DNA of the CDR3: TGTGCCAGCAGTACCGGCGGGCAGCCCCAGCATTTT. Translating gives CASSTGGQPQHF.

CDR3 region: CASSLYGGTEAFF. The CDR3 DNA reads as TGTGCCAGCAGTTTATACGGCGGCACTGAAGCTTTCTTT. The genes are TRBV12-3 or TRBV12-4 and TRBJ1-1; D is unresolved. Trimming removed 2 bases from V and 4 bases from J, with 8 bases in between. This CDR3 is built from 13 residues.

This clonotype was observed a handful of times. The rearrangement joins TRBV7-2 to TRBJ2-3; 12 positions match TRBD2. Per the germline V gene, CDR1 is SGHTA and CDR2 is FQGNSA. This CDR3 has 17 amino acids. Trimming removed 3 bases from V and 5 bases from J; junction bases left unmatched: 9. CDR3 protein: CASSLVSSGGAIDTQYF. The CDR3 DNA follows: TGTGCCAGCAGCTTGGTCTCTAGCGGGGGGGCCATAGATACGCAGTATTTT. Filled out from reference TRBV7-2 and TRBJ2-3, the complete variable domain reads GAGVSQSPSNKVTEKGKDVELRCDPISGHTALYWYRQSLGQGLEFLIYFQGNSAPDKSGLPSDRFSAERTGGSVSTLTIQRTQQEDSAVYLCASSLVSSGGAIDTQYFGPGTRLTVL.

There are a few counts of this clonotype. The chain employs TRBV6-5 and TRBJ1-1; D remains unclear. This CDR3 has 11 amino acids. The germline CDR1 and CDR2 sequences are MNHEY and SVGAGI. V was pared by 2 bases and J by 7 bases, with 5 bases between. This chain's CDR3 is CASSYGIEAFF. The CDR3 bases are TGTGCCAGCAGTTACGGGATTGAAGCTTTCTTT.

This clonotype was seen many times. The CDR3 DNA reads as TGTGCCAGCAGTTCACAGGGGGCAACTAATGAAAAACTGTTTTTT. It encodes CASSSQGATNEKLFF. The chain combines TRBV28 with TRBJ1-4, with TRBD1 matching over 8 bases. Germline V CDR1 and CDR2: MDHEN, SYDVKM. The ends lost 4 bases at V and 0 bases at J; junction bases unmatched: 1. This CDR3 is built from 15 residues.